These 3 T cell receptor beta chains share one sample of origin, sequenced in a study of T cell clonality in common variable immunodeficiency. Generated by immunoSEQ multiplex PCR, the TCRdb table keeps only in-frame clones and is missing some. This repertoire holds about 35,000 clones, and none appear only once. Sequencing input: peripheral blood mononuclear cells. All receptors come from a person aged 18 to 69 in good health.

Remarks on this clone: The read gets to within 3 residues of the CDR3 end, and the germline J gene fills in the rest. The chain combines TRBV18 with TRBJ1-2, with TRBD1 matching 7 bases. The CDR3 runs 13 residues. Looked up from germline, CDR1 is KGHSH and CDR2 is LQKENI. The part of the CDR3 DNA that was read is TGTGCCAGCTCACCAGGGGACAGCTACGAC. Translating gives CASSPGDSYD. The full CDR3 protein is CASSPGDSYDYTF.

Many counts were recorded for this clone. The sequenced fragment ends 3 residues before the CDR3 boundary, so the rest is inferred from the germline J gene. The rearrangement uses TRBV5-1 and TRBJ2-3; 7 bases are a match to TRBD1. This CDR3 spans 15 amino acids. Germline loops: CDR1 SGHRS, CDR2 YFSETQ. Trimming at V came to 3 bases and at J to 1 base, leaving 5 bases not matched to a gene. The chain's CDR3 is CASSSTGSGTDTQYF. The CDR3 DNA, read in part, is TGCGCCAGCAGCTCGACAGGGTCTGGCACAGATACG.

This clone was detected many times. The read halts 3 residues ahead of the CDR3 end, with the missing end drawn from the germline J gene. Other nucleotide sequences from this sample produce the same CDR3. This sequence joins TRBV7-9 and TRBJ1-2; TRBD1 might be the D (6 bases). Germline V gene lookup returns CDR1 SEHNR and CDR2 FQNEAQ (reference sequence). The length of the CDR3 is 12 residues. The CDR3 bases that were read are TGTGCCAGCAGCCCTGGTGGGGGCGGC. Protein: CASSPGGGG. The CDR3, in full, reads CASSPGGGGYTF. Drawing the rest from reference TRBV7-9 and TRBJ1-2, the complete variable domain is DTGVSQNPRHKITKRGQNVTFRCDPISEHNRLYWYRQTLGQGPEFLTYFQNEAQLEKSRLLSDRFSAERPKGSFSTLEIQRTEQGDSAMYLCASSPGGGGYTFGSGTRLTVV.